The next 18 T cell receptor beta chains were all read from a single sample in a study of sequential checkpoint blockade in melanoma. The treatment is: randomized to nivolumab then ipilimumab (arm A) or the reverse (arm B). Assay: immunoSEQ multiplex PCR; the TCRdb copy retains only in-frame clones and omits some. Among fewer than 20,000 clones listed, 73% were seen once. The sample here was tumor tissue (inferred from file names), taken from a patient given nivolumab and ipilimumab in sequence. Every receptor here comes from a human donor with melanoma.

The chain has TRBV29-1 and TRBJ2-7; no clear D gene. V gave up 7 bases and J gave up 11 bases, with 21 bases separating them. Germline V gene lookup returns CDR1 SQVTM and CDR2 ANQGSEA. This CDR3 comprises 12 residues. The CDR3 here is CSASLQAGPKYF. CDR3 in DNA: TGCAGCGCCTCGCTTCAGGCAGGACCAAAGTACTTC.

The gene calls are TRBV12-5 and TRBJ2-7, with 7 bases fitting TRBD2. This CDR3 comprises 11 residues. Unmatched junction bases numbered 2, after V lost 5 bases and J lost 7 bases. CDR1 is LGHNT, CDR2 FRNRAP, per germline. CDR3 DNA: TGTGCTAGTGGTCCCGGGAGGGAGCAGTACTTC. Its translation is CASGPGREQYF.

The J gene is TRBJ2-1, the V gene TRBV28; 7 bases match TRBD2. There are 12 residues in the CDR3. The J segment lost 12 bases and the V segment lost 6 bases, leaving 8 bases of the junction unmatched. Germline V gene lookup returns CDR1 MDHEN and CDR2 SYDVKM. As DNA, the CDR3 is TGTGCCAGCAGCCTGCGGACTAGGGGGCAGTTCTTC. Its protein is CASSLRTRGQFF.

The rearrangement links TRBV30 to TRBJ1-4; D perhaps matches TRBD1 (5 bases). Trimming removed 2 bases from V and 8 bases from J, with 18 bases in between. This CDR3 contains 15 residues. Germline V CDR1 and CDR2: GTSNPN, SVGIG (reference sequence). CDR3 bases: TGTGCCTGGAGTAAGGACTCGGGGGTCGGAGAAAAACTGTTTTTT. Protein: CAWSKDSGVGEKLFF.

The chain recombines TRBV19 with TRBJ1-6; D is uncertain. The V gene's germline CDR1 is LNHDA and CDR2 SQIVND (reference sequence). This CDR3 contains 12 residues. V lost 9 bases and J 9 bases, leaving 12 bases between the germline ends. Here the CDR3 reads CASKGSGSPLHF. The CDR3 DNA follows: TGTGCCAGCAAGGGAAGTGGTTCACCCCTCCACTTT.

This clone has a handful of counts. The chain recombines TRBV30 with TRBJ2-5, with 8 bases fitting TRBD2. Per the germline V gene, CDR1 is GTSNPN and CDR2 is SVGIG (reference sequence). V was clipped by 1 base and J by 5 bases; unmatched bases: 6. The CDR3 consists of 14 residues. The CDR3 here is CAWSAPSGHETQYF. DNA of the CDR3: TGTGCCTGGAGTGCCCCTAGCGGGCATGAGACCCAGTACTTC. The full variable domain, its missing parts supplied by reference TRBV30 and TRBJ2-5, is SQTIHQWPATLVQPVGSPLSLECTVEGTSNPNLYWYRQAAGRGLQLLFYSVGIGQISSEVPQNLSASRPQDRQFILSSKKLLLSDSGFYLCAWSAPSGHETQYFGPGTRLLVL.

The chain employs TRBV12-5 and TRBJ2-3; D is unresolved. The germline V gene has CDR1 LGHNT and CDR2 FRNRAP. The CDR3 runs 16 residues. V lost 0 bases and J lost 0, with 10 bases in between. CDR3 loop: CASGLVVMASTDTQYF. CDR3 nucleotides: TGTGCTAGTGGTTTGGTAGTTATGGCTAGCACAGATACGCAGTATTTT.

The rearrangement links TRBV16 to TRBJ1-5; D is unclear. The CDR3 has 14 amino acids. Trimming pared 6 bases from V and 2 bases from J, leaving 11 bases between. Germline V gives CDR1 KGHSY, CDR2 FQNENV. The CDR3 sequence is CASSQVGGNQPQHF. In DNA, the CDR3 is TGTGCCAGCAGTCAGGTTGGGGGCAATCAGCCCCAGCATTTT.

The V gene is TRBV1, the J gene TRBJ1-2. TRBV1 is termed a pseudogene. The CDR3 sequence is 17 residues long. CDR3 DNA sequence: TGCGCCAGCAGGGAAAGGGTAGGCGTCCAGTTTAACTATGGCTACACCTTC. Translation: CASRERVGVQFNYGYTF.

The chain uses TRBV11-3 and TRBJ2-1; TRBD2 agrees at 16 bases. The V gene end was trimmed by 2 bases and the J gene end by 7 bases; junction bases not matched to a gene: 11. This CDR3 is built from 19 residues. From germline, CDR1 is SGHNT and CDR2 YENEEA. Written as DNA, the CDR3 is TGTGCCAGCAGCTTATGGGGGACTAGCGGGAGGGCCGGAGATAATGAGCAGTTCTTC. This translates into CASSLWGTSGRAGDNEQFF.

The J gene is TRBJ2-3, the V gene TRBV9; D may match TRBD1 or TRBD2 (5 bases each). V shed 4 bases and J shed 6 bases, with 18 bases lying between them. Germline V CDR1 and CDR2: SGDLS, YYNGEE. CDR3 length: 15 amino acids. The CDR3 loop is CASSPVMGVRDTQYF. DNA for the CDR3: TGTGCCAGCAGCCCCGTCATGGGGGTGAGGGATACGCAGTATTTT.

The chain carries TRBV29-1 and TRBJ2-7; TRBD2 might be the D (5 bases). The CDR3 runs to 15 residues. The germline gives CDR1 SQVTM, CDR2 ANQGSEA. Trimming pared 7 bases from V and 6 bases from J, leaving 25 bases between. CDR3 nucleotide sequence: TGCAGCGCTGTCCGGGGAACGAAGGGCTACAGCGAGCAGTACTTC. Protein product: CSAVRGTKGYSEQYF.

This chain joins TRBV5-2 and TRBJ1-1. TRBV5-2 is described as a pseudogene. The CDR3 sequence is 13 residues long. The CDR3 here is CASSQAGVDEAFF. DNA for the CDR3: TGTGCCAGCAGTCAAGCAGGAGTAGATGAAGCTTTCTTT.

V is TRBV4-1 and J is TRBJ1-2; 9 bases map to TRBD1. V shed 3 bases and J 5 bases; nucleotides not matched to a gene: 7. CDR1 and CDR2 from the germline V gene are MGHRA and YSYEKL. This CDR3 has 15 amino acids. CDR3 region: CASSHQPGTGYGYTF. CDR3 nucleotides: TGCGCCAGCAGCCACCAACCGGGGACAGGGTATGGCTACACCTTC.

The rearrangement links TRBV7-8 to TRBJ1-1; no clear D. This CDR3 comprises 13 residues. Germline loops: CDR1 SGHVS, CDR2 FQNEAQ. The V end lost 1 base, the J end lost 4 bases, and 7 bases lay between the germline ends. CDR3 in DNA: TGTGCCAGCAGCTTAGAGGAGATCACTGAAGCTTTCTTT. This sequence encodes CASSLEEITEAFF.

The chain carries TRBV14 and TRBJ2-7, with D perhaps given as TRBD1 or TRBD2 (5 bases each). The V and J ends lost 3 bases and 1 base respectively, with 13 bases between them. The germline gives CDR1 SGHDN, CDR2 FVKESK. CDR3 size: 15 residues. This CDR3 reads CASSHHRDGSYEQYF. CDR3 sequence (DNA): TGTGCCAGCAGCCACCACCGGGACGGGTCCTACGAGCAGTACTTC.

The V call is TRBV6-8, the J call TRBJ2-3; D is perhaps TRBD1 or TRBD2 (5 bases each). The CDR3 sequence is 13 residues long. Trimming took 6 bases from V and 1 from J, leaving 8 bases between them. Germline-derived CDR1 and CDR2 are MNHGY and SAAAGT. The CDR3 DNA sequence: TGTGCCAGCAGGGGGGTCGGCACAGATACGCAGTATTTT. Amino acid sequence: CASRGVGTDTQYF.

This clone was observed a handful of times. The CDR3 bases are TGTGCCTGGAGTTTGGGATCTTCGGCGACAGATACGCAGTATTTT. Translated: CAWSLGSSATDTQYF. V gene TRBV30 combines with J gene TRBJ2-3; D remains ambiguous. Germline lookup yields CDR1 GTSNPN and CDR2 SVGIG (reference sequence). V lost 2 bases and J 3 bases, leaving 15 bases between the germline ends. The CDR3 totals 15 residues.